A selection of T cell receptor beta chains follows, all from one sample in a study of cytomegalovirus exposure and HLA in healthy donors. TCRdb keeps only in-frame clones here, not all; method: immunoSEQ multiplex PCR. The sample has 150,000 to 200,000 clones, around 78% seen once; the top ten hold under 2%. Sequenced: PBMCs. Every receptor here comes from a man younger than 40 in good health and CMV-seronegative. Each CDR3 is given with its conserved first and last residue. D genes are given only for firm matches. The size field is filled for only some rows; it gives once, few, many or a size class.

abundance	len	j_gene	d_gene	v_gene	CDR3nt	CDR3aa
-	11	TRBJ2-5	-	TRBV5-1	TGCGCCAGCAGCCTCGCGGGGACCCAGTACTTC	CASSLAGTQYF
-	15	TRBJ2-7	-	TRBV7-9	TGTGCCAGCAGCTTAGGACAGGGAGGTCGGTACGAGCAGTACTTC	CASSLGQGGRYEQYF
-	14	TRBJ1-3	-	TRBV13	TGTGCCAGCAGCTTCGGGACTTCTGGAAACACCATATATTTT	CASSFGTSGNTIYF
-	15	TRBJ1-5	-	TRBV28	TGTGCCAGCAGATCAGGTTCTGCTAGCAATCAGCCCCAGCATTTT	CASRSGSASNQPQHF
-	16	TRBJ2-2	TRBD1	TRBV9	TGTGCCAGCAGCGGACAGGGGGCTCTGAACACCGGGGAGCTGTTTTTT	CASSGQGALNTGELFF
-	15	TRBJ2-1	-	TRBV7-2	TGTGCCAGCAGCTTAGGGGGGGGCGGCCCTACAAACAGGTTCTTC	CASSLGGGGPTNRFF
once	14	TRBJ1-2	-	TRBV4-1	TGCGCCAGCAGCGGAGGGAGGGGAAATGATGGCTACACCTTC	CASSGGRGNDGYTF
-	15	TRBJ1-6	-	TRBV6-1	TGTGCCAGCAGTCCACGCCAGGAGGGTTATTCACCCCTCCACTTT	CASSPRQEGYSPLHF
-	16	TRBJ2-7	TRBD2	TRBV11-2	TGTGCCAGCAGCTTAGCGGCTAGCGGCCTCGCCTACGAGCAGTACTTC	CASSLAASGLAYEQYF
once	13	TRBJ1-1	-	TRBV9	TGTGCCAGCAGCACTGGAGATACTACATACGCTTTCTTT	CASSTGDTTYAFF
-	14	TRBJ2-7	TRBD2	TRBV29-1	TGCAGCGTTCGGACTAGCGGCCCCTCCTACGAGCAGTACTTC	CSVRTSGPSYEQYF
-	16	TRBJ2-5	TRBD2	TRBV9	TGTGCCAGCAGCACTGGGACTAGCGGAACTCAAGAGACCCAGTACTTC	CASSTGTSGTQETQYF
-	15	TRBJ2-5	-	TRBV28	TGTGCCAGCAGAAAAGGTGGGGGCGCCCAAGAGACCCAGTACTTC	CASRKGGGAQETQYF
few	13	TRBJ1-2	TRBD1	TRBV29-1	TGCAGCGTTCGGGGACAGACTAACTATGGCTACACCTTC	CSVRGQTNYGYTF
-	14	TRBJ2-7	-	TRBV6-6	TGTGCCAGCAGCCCCATAGAGGGGGGGTACGAGCAGTACTTC	CASSPIEGGYEQYF
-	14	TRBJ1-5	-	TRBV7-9	TGTGCCAGCAGCTTGAATTTAGGAGATCAGCCCCAGCATTTT	CASSLNLGDQPQHF
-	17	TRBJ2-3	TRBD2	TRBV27	TGTGCCAGCAGTCGTCCGGGACTAGCGGGAGGCACAGATACGCAGTATTTT	CASSRPGLAGGTDTQYF
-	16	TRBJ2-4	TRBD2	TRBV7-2	TGTGCCAGCAGCTCCGTCGGCGGGAGAGTAGTAAACATTCAGTACTTC	CASSSVGGRVVNIQYF
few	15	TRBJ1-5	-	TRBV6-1	TGTGCCAGCAGTGCTGCTCAGGTTAGCAATCAGCCCCAGCATTTT	CASSAAQVSNQPQHF
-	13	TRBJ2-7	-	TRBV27	TGTGCCAGCAGTTTGAGGGAACGCGACGAGCAGTACTTC	CASSLRERDEQYF
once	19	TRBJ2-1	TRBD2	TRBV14	TGTGCCAGCAGCCAAGGACTAGCGGGAGAGCTCGGGTCCTACAATGAGCAGTTCTTC	CASSQGLAGELGSYNEQFF
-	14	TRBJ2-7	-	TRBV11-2	TGTGCCAGCAGCTTATCGGCAGGTTTCTACGAGCAGTACTTC	CASSLSAGFYEQYF